This TCR beta chain originates from a study of shared clonotypes between healthy human individuals. Once extracted for a subset, genomic DNA was divided evenly among several immunoSEQ plates. The table came from immunoSEQ multiplex PCR; TCRdb's copy has only in-frame clones and leaves some out. Among some 2,100,000 clones listed, approximately 96% were seen once. Study-level findings and limits: The sharing of around 5% of naive CD4 clonotypes was seen across a few donors. When compared with the clonotypes that were shared by all four sorted-subset donors, the non-shared clonotypes turned out to have lower generation probabilities.

Concerning this clone itself: Antigen unknown.

Every contributor of samples was a Caucasian grown-up residing in Nashville, Tennessee. The CDR3 is 15 amino acids. The germline V gene encodes CDR1 GTSNPN and CDR2 SVGIG (reference sequence). Unmatched junction bases numbered 11, after V lost 4 bases and J lost 5 bases. Input material: naive CD4+ T cells sorted from blood. The subset is: CD45RA+ positively selected. The rearrangement uses TRBV30 and TRBJ2-7; 10 bases agree with TRBD2. This receptor was taken from a young man in good health. The chain's CDR3 is CAWTKGASGRNEQYF. In DNA form, the CDR3 reads TGTGCCTGGACAAAGGGGGCTAGCGGGAGAAACGAGCAGTACTTC.